The T cell receptor (beta chain) described here comes from a study of blood T cells in healthy people across ages. Findings of the study overall: Naive CD4+ cells and diversity were both higher in long-lived donors than in aged donors.

A minimum of 5.5 micrograms of total RNA was extracted per sample. Note on this clonotype: Its specificity is not known.

The V gene's germline CDR1 is DFQATT and CDR2 SNEGSKA (reference sequence). Germline trimming cut 2 bases from V and 5 bases from J; bases unmatched to any gene: 11. CDR3 length: 17 amino acids. Primed by a sample-barcoded 5' primer and a J-beta primer mix, a second PCR proceeded for about 6 to 11 cycles. TCRdb passed the 5' RACE reads through MiXCR, listing each CDR3 protein once. Of 700,000 to 800,000 distinct CDR3 sequences detected, roughly 41% appear once; the ten largest clones hold roughly 20%. The chain employs TRBV20-1 and TRBJ2-5, with 13 positions matching TRBD2. The sequence derives from a woman aged 55-69 years in good health. The sequencing sample was made of blood. The CDR3: CSARPPGLAGAGETQYF. CDR3 nucleotide sequence: TGCAGTGCTAGACCCCCCGGACTAGCGGGAGCAGGCGAGACCCAGTACTTC.